This TCR beta chain was obtained from a study of Graves' ophthalmopathy and Graves' hyperthyroidism. Amplified TCR beta CDR3 regions were obtained using RNA transcripts as template. The library came from an HTBI-primed first-round RT-PCR and a second-round multiplex PCR. TCRdb re-analysed the multiplex PCR reads in MiXCR, keeping a single row per CDR3 protein. Counted here are hundreds of thousands of distinct CDR3 sequences, around a fifth occurring once; the ten biggest clones make up approximately 6.5%. Germline loops: CDR1 MNHEY, CDR2 SVGAGI. V gave up 4 bases and J gave up 2 bases, with 15 bases separating them. This CDR3 spans 16 amino acids.

Sequencing was performed on peripheral blood. The chain links TRBV6-5 to TRBJ1-3; D gene ambiguous. The clonotype was recovered from a woman aged 18-35 years with stable Graves' hyperthyroidism. Some clones in this sample may be carry-over from other donors' samples. In DNA, the CDR3 is TGTGCCAGCAGTTCCCCGGCGAGGCCTACTGGAAACACCATATATTTT. Amino acid sequence: CASSSPARPTGNTIYF.